This section outlines one TCR beta chain sequence together with its context. This entry comes from a study of T-cell memory formation after mild COVID-19. CDR3 length: 13 amino acids. CDR1 and CDR2 (germline): SQVTM, ANQGSEA. With V trimmed by 6 bases and J by 0 bases, 1 base remained unmatched. TCRdb processed the 5' RACE reads anew with MiXCR; each CDR3 protein has one entry. This table holds 500,000 to 600,000 distinct CDR3 sequences, 18% found once. Sample: PBMCs or a T cell subset sorted from them (not recorded which). This clonotype originated in an adult woman who had mild COVID-19 (a few samples of this study predate the infection). Cell type and time point are not known. The rearrangement joins TRBV29-1 to TRBJ2-7; 11 nucleotides line up with TRBD2. The CDR3 spells CSVTSGSSYEQYF. DNA of the CDR3: TGCAGCGTAACTAGCGGGAGCTCCTACGAGCAGTACTTC.